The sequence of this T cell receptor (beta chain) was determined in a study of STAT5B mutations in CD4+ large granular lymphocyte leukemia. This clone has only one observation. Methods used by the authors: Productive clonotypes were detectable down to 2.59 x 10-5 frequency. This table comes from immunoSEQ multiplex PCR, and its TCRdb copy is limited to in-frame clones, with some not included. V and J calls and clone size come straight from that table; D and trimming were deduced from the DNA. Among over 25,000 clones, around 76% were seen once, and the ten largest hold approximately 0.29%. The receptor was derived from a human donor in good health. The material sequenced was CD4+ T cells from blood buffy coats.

CDR3 protein: CASSPRGQGTEAFF. DNA of the CDR3: TGCGCCAGCAGCCCCAGGGGGCAAGGAACTGAAGCTTTCTTT. The V gene is TRBV5-1, the J gene TRBJ1-1, with TRBD1 matching 8 bases. This CDR3 comprises 14 residues. CDR1 is SGHRS, CDR2 YFSETQ, per germline. V was clipped by 4 bases and J by 5 bases; unmatched bases: 7. Using reference TRBV5-1 and TRBJ1-1 for the parts outside the CDR3, the full variable domain is KAGVTQTPRYLIKTRGQQVTLSCSPISGHRSVSWYQQTPGQGLQFLFEYFSETQRNKGNFPGRFSGRQFSNSRSEMNVSTLELGDSALYLCASSPRGQGTEAFFGQGTRLTVV.